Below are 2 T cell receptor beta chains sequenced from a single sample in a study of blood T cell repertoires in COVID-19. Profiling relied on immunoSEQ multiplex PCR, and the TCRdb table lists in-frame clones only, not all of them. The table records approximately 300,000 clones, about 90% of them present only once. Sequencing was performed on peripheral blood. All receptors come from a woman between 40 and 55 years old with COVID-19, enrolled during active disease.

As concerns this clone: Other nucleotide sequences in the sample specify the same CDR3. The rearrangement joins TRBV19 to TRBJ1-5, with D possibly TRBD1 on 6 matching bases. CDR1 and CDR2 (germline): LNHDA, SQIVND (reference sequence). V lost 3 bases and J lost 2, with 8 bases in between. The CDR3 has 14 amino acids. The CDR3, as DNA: TGTGCCAGTAGTATCTCAGGGGGCAATCAGCCCCAGCATTTT. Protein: CASSISGGNQPQHF.

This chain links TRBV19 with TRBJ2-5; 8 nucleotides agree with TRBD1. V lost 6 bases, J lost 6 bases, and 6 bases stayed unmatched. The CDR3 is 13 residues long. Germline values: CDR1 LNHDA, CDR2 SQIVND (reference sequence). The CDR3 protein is CASRPGQGKTQYF. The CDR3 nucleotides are TGTGCCAGTAGGCCCGGACAGGGCAAGACCCAGTACTTC. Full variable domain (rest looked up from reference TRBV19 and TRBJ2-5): DGGITQSPKYLFRKEGQNVTLSCEQNLNHDAMYWYRQDPGQGLRLIYYSQIVNDFQKGDIAEGYSVSREKKESFPLTVTSAQKNPTAFYLCASRPGQGKTQYFGPGTRLLVL.